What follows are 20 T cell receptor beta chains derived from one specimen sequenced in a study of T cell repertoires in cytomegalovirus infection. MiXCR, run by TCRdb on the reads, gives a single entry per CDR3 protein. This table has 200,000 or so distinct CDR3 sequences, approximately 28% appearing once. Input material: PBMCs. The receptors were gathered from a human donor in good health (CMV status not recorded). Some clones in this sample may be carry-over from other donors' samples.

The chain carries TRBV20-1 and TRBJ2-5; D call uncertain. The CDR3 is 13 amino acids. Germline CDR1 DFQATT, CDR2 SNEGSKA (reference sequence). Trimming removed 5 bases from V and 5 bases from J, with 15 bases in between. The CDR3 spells CSAPQSSVETQYF. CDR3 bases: TGCAGTGCTCCCCAGTCTTCTGTGGAGACCCAGTACTTC.

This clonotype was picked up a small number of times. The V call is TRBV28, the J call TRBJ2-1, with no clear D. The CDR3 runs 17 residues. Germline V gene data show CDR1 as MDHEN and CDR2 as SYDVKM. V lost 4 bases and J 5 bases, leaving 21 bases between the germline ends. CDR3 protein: CASSSGIRGMGDNEQFF. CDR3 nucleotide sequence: TGTGCCAGCAGTTCCGGAATCAGAGGTATGGGTGACAATGAGCAGTTCTTC.

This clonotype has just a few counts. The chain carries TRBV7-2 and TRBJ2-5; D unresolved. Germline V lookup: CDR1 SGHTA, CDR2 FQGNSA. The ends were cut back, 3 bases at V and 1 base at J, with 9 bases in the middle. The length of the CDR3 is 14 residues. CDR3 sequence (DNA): TGTGCCAGCAGCTTGACCAGCCTCCAAGAGACCCAGTACTTC. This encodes CASSLTSLQETQYF.

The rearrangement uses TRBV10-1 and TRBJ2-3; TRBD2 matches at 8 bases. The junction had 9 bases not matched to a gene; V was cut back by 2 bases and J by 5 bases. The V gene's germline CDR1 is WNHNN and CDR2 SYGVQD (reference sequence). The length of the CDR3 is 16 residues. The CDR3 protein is CASSERRGAGRDTQYF. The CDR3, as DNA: TGCGCCAGCAGTGAGCGGCGGGGGGCCGGGAGAGATACGCAGTATTTT.

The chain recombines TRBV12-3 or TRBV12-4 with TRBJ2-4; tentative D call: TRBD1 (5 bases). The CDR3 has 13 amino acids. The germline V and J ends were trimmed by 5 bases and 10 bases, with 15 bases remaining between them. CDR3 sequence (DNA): TGTGCCAGCAGTCTAGGTGAAGGGGCTATTCAGTACTTC. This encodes CASSLGEGAIQYF.

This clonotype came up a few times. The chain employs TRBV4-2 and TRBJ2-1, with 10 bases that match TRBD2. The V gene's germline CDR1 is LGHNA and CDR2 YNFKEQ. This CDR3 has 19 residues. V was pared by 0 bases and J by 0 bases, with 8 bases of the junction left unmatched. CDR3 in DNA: TGTGCCAGCAGCCAAGATCGGCTAGCGGGGGATTCCTCCTACAATGAGCAGTTCTTC. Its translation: CASSQDRLAGDSSYNEQFF.

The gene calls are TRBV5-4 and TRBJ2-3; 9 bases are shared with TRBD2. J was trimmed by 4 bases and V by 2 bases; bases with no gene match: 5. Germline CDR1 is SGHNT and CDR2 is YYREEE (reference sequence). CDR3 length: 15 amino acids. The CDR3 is CASSFGRGGADTQYF. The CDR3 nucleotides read TGTGCCAGCAGCTTCGGTCGCGGGGGGGCAGATACGCAGTATTTT.

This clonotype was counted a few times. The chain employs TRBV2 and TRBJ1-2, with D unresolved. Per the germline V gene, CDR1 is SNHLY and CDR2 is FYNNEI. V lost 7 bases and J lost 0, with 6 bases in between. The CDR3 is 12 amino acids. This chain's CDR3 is CASIDPNYGYTF. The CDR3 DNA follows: TGTGCCAGCATTGACCCTAACTATGGCTACACCTTC.

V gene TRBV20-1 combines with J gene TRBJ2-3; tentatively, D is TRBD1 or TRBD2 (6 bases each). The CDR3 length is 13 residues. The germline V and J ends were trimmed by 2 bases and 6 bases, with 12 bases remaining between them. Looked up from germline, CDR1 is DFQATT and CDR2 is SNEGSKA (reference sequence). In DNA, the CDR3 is TGCAGTGCTAGAACGGGGGCGGGGGATACGCAGTATTTT. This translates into CSARTGAGDTQYF.

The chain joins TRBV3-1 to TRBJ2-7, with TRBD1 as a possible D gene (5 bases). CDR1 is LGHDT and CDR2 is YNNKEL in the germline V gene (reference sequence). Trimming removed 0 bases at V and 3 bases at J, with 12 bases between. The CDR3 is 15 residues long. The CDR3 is CASSQEIGVLYEQYF. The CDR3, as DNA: TGTGCCAGCAGCCAAGAGATAGGGGTCCTCTACGAGCAGTACTTC.

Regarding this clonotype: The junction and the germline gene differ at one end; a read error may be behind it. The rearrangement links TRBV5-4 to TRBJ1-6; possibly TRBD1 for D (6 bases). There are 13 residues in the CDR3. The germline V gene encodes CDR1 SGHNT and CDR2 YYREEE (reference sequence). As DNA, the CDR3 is TGTGCCAGCACCTTGGGGGCTAATTCACCCCTCCACTTT. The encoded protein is CASTLGANSPLHF.

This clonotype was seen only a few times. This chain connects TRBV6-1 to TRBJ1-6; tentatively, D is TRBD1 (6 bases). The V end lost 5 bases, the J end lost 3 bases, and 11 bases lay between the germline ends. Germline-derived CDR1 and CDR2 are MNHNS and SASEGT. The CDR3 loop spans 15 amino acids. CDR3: CASSQRTVYNSPLHF. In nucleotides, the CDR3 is TGTGCCAGCAGTCAGCGGACAGTCTATAATTCACCCCTCCACTTT.

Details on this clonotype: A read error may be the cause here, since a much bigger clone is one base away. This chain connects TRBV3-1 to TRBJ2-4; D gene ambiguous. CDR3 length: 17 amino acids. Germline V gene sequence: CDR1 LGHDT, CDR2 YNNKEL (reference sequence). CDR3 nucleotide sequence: TGTCCCAGCAGCCAAGATCCCGGCTATATAGCCAAAAACATTCAGTACTTC. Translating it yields CPSSQDPGYIAKNIQYF.

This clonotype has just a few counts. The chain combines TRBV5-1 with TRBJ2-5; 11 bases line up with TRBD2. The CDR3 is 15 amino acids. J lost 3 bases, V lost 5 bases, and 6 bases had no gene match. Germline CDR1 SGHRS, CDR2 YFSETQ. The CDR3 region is CASSRGTSGKETQYF. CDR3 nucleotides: TGCGCCAGCAGTCGAGGGACTAGCGGAAAAGAGACCCAGTACTTC.

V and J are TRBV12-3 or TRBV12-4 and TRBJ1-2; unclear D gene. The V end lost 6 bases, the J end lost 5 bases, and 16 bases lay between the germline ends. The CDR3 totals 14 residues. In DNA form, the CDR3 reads TGTGCCAGCAGCCGAGGAGAAATCTCGTATGGCTACACCTTC. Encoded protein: CASSRGEISYGYTF.

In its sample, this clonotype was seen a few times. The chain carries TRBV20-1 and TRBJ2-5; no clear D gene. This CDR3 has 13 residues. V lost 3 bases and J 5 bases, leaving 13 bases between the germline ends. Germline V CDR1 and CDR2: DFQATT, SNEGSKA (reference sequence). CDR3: CSASIKVGETQYF. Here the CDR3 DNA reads TGCAGTGCTAGTATAAAAGTCGGGGAGACCCAGTACTTC.

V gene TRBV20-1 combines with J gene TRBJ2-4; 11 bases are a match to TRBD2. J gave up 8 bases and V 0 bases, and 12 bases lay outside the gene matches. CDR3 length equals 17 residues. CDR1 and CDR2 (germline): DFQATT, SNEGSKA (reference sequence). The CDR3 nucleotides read TGCAGTGCTAGAGATGAGATAGCGGGGGGGCCTAGAGACATTCAGTACTTC. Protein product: CSARDEIAGGPRDIQYF.

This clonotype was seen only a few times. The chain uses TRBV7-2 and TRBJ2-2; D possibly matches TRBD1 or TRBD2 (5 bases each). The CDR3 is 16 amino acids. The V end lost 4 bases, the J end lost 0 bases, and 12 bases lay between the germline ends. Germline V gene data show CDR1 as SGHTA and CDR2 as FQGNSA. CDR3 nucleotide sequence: TGTGCCAGCAGCTCCTCGGGGCTCTCGAACACCGGGGAGCTGTTTTTT. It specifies CASSSSGLSNTGELFF.

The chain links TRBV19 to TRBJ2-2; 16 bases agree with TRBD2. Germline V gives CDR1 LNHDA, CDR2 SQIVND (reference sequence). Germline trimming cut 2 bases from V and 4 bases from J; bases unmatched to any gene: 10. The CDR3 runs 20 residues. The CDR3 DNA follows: TGTGCCAGTAGTATACCTCCGGGACTAGCGGGGGGGCCGAGCACCGGGGAGCTGTTTTTT. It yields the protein CASSIPPGLAGGPSTGELFF.

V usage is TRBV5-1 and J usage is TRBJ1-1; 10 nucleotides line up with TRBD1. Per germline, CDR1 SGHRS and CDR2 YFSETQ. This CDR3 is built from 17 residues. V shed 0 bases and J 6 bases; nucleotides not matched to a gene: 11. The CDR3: CASSLARGTGEVAEAFF. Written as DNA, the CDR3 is TGCGCCAGCAGCTTGGCCCGTGGGACAGGGGAAGTAGCTGAAGCTTTCTTT.